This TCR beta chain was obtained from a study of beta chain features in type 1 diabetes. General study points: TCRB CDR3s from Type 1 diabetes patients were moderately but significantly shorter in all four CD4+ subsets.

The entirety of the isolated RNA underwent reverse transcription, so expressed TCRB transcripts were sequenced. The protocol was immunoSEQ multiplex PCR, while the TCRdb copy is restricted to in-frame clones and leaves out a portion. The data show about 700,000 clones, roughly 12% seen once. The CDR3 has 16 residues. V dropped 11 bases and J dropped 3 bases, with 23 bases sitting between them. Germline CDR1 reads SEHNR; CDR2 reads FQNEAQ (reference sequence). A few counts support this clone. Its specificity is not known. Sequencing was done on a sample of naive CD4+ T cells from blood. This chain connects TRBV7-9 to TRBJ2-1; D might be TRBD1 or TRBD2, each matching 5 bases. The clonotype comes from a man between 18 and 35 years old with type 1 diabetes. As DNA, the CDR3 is TGTGCCGTACCGAGGGGAGCGGTGTCAGTCTACAATGAGCAGTTCTTC. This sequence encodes CAVPRGAVSVYNEQFF.